The clone carrying this TCR beta chain was found a few times. These data belong to a study of blood T cells in healthy people across ages. A minimum of 5.5 micrograms of total RNA was extracted per sample. Primers used in a second PCR of roughly 7 to 12 cycles were a sample-barcoded 5' primer and a J-beta primer mix. MiXCR, applied by TCRdb to the 5' RACE reads, yields one record per CDR3 protein. The sample contains 1.5 million to 2 million distinct CDR3 sequences, 25% to 30% of which appear only once. This CDR3 has 15 amino acids. Unmatched junction bases numbered 8, after V lost 0 bases and J lost 6 bases. Germline CDR1 is SGDLS and CDR2 is YYNGEE.

The TCR sequence derives from a woman in her thirties in good health. Sequencing used blood. This chain joins TRBV9 and TRBJ2-7; 8 nucleotides line up with TRBD2. As DNA, the CDR3 is TGTGCCAGCAGCGTAGAAGTTAGCGGGACGGGCGAGCAGTACTTC. Translating gives CASSVEVSGTGEQYF.